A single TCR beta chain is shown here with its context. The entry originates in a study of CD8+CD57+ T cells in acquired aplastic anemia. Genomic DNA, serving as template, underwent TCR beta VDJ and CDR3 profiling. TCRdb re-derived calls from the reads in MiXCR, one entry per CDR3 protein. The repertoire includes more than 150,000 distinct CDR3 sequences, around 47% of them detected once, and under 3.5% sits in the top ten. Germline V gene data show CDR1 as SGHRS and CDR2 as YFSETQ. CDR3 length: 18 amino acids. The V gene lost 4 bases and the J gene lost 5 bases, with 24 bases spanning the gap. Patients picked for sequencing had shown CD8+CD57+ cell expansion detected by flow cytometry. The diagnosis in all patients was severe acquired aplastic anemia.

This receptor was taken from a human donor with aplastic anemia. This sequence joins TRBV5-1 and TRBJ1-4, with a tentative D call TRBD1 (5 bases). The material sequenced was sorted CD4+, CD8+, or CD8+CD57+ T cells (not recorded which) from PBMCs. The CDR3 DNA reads TGCGCCAGCAGCCGGAGCTCGGGGGACCGCAGGTGGAATGAAAAACTGTTTTTT. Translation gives CASSRSSGDRRWNEKLFF.